Here is one T cell receptor beta chain with its context. Its specificity is not known. The data belong to a study of a mutant IDH1 vaccine in newly diagnosed glioma. Study-level background: Most patients had received both radiotherapy and temozolomide, the prior options being radiotherapy, temozolomide, or both.

Generated by immunoSEQ multiplex PCR, the TCRdb table keeps only in-frame clones and is missing some. This sample has tens of thousands of clones, with about 81% found just once. Study-wide findings and caveats: Researchers report vaccine-induced immune responses in 93.3% of patients.

After removal of 6 bases from V and 8 bases from J, the junction contained 10 bases not matched to a gene. CDR3 length equals 15 residues. The germline CDR1 and CDR2 sequences are SGHTA and FQGNSA. Time point specified: week 47, end of study. Every single dose of the vaccine, 300 ug of mutant IDH1 20-mer peptide, came with topical imiquimod. Patients underwent eight vaccinations, which took place in weeks 1, 3, 5, 7, 11, 15, 19 and 23. This TCR was recovered from a man between 35 and 55 years old with glioma. The chain combines TRBV7-2 with TRBJ1-4; 9 positions match TRBD1. The sample in question was PBMCs, obtained from a glioma patient whose treatment included an IDH1 peptide vaccine. The CDR3 nucleotides read TGTGCCAGCAGGGGCTTAGGACAGGGGAGAGAAAAACTGTTTTTT. This codes for CASRGLGQGREKLFF.